The 13 T cell receptor beta chains given below trace back to one sample, sequenced in a study of beta chain features in type 1 diabetes. Of the isolated RNA, all was reverse transcribed, and so the sequenced material was expressed TCRB transcripts. Measured with immunoSEQ multiplex PCR; TCRdb has only the in-frame clones, and not every one. Among some 140,000 clones listed, nearly 9.5% were seen once. The sequenced sample consisted of central memory CD4+ T cells from blood. These receptors were taken from a man aged 18 to 29 in good health.

This clone has only a few counts. The V gene is TRBV7-3, the J gene TRBJ2-1, with a weak D call TRBD1 (6 bases). The CDR3 length is 14 residues. V lost 5 bases and J 8 bases, leaving 16 bases between the germline ends. Germline V gene data show CDR1 as SGHTA and CDR2 as FQGTGA. CDR3 sequence: CASSPADRLDEQFF. CDR3 DNA sequence: TGTGCCAGCAGCCCAGCCGACAGGTTGGATGAGCAGTTCTTC.

Many counts were recorded for this clone. The rearrangement joins TRBV10-3 to TRBJ2-7; 8 bases match TRBD2. The CDR3 extends over 12 amino acids. Per the germline V gene, CDR1 is ENHRY and CDR2 is SYGVKD. V gave up 11 bases and J gave up 4 bases; unmatched junction bases: 7. CDR3 sequence: CAVRAGAYEQYF. Here the CDR3 DNA reads TGTGCCGTCCGAGCGGGGGCTTACGAGCAGTACTTC.

The chain carries TRBV13 and TRBJ2-3; TRBD2 matches 8 bases. The germline V gene has CDR1 PRHDT and CDR2 FYEKMQ (reference sequence). J gave up 3 bases and V 0 bases, and 5 bases lay outside the gene matches. The CDR3 consists of 16 residues. This chain's CDR3 is CASSLGGGAVTDTQYF. CDR3 nucleotides: TGTGCCAGCAGCTTAGGCGGGGGGGCCGTGACAGATACGCAGTATTTT.

The V call is TRBV7-3, the J call TRBJ2-5, with D unclear. The CDR3 has 13 residues. Germline CDR1 SGHTA, CDR2 FQGTGA. The ends were cut back, 0 bases at V and 9 bases at J, with 11 bases in the middle. CDR3 coding DNA: TGTGCCAGCAGCTTAACCGCGGAAGTCGCCCAGTACTTC. Its translation is CASSLTAEVAQYF.

This clone was seen a few times. This sequence joins TRBV23-1 and TRBJ1-3; 10 bases line up with TRBD1. TRBV23-1 has ORF status, its function being uncertain. With 3 bases clipped from V and 4 bases from J, the junction kept 15 bases outside the gene matches. This CDR3 has 19 amino acids. The CDR3 sequence is CASSQGRGTGVFLGNTIYF. Here the CDR3 DNA reads TGCGCCAGCAGTCAGGGTCGAGGGACAGGGGTTTTTCTCGGAAACACCATATATTTT.

This clone was seen only a few times. The V gene is TRBV19, the J gene TRBJ1-5; D not certain. Between the trimmed V and J ends, which lost 2 bases and 4 bases, there was a span of 9 bases. The germline V gene has CDR1 LNHDA and CDR2 SQIVND (reference sequence). The CDR3 covers 14 residues. CDR3 region: CASSITAGNQPQHF. The CDR3 DNA follows: TGTGCCAGTAGTATAACAGCTGGAAATCAGCCCCAGCATTTT. The complete variable domain, with remaining parts taken from reference TRBV19 and TRBJ1-5, reads DGGITQSPKYLFRKEGQNVTLSCEQNLNHDAMYWYRQDPGQGLRLIYYSQIVNDFQKGDIAEGYSVSREKKESFPLTVTSAQKNPTAFYLCASSITAGNQPQHFGDGTRLSIL.

The chain combines TRBV11-2 with TRBJ1-1; a weak D match, TRBD1 (5 bases). From germline, CDR1 is SGHAT and CDR2 FQNNGV. V lost 3 bases and J lost 3, with 8 bases in between. The length of the CDR3 is 13 residues. CDR3 coding DNA: TGTGCCAGCAGCTTTACGGGGGACACTGAAGCTTTCTTT. Protein: CASSFTGDTEAFF. Variable domain in full (rest from reference TRBV11-2 and TRBJ1-1): EAGVAQSPRYKIIEKRQSVAFWCNPISGHATLYWYQQILGQGPKLLIQFQNNGVVDDSQLPKDRFSAERLKGVDSTLKIQPAKLEDSAVYLCASSFTGDTEAFFGQGTRLTVV.

This CDR3 is CASSLGQEGIQYF. Here the CDR3 DNA reads TGTGCCAGCAGCTTGGGACAGGAAGGCATTCAGTACTTC. The chain is built from TRBV7-2 and TRBJ2-4, with 8 bases matching TRBD1. The length of the CDR3 is 13 residues. V dropped 3 bases and J dropped 9; count of bases not matched to a gene: 4. Germline CDR1 is SGHTA and CDR2 is FQGNSA.

This clone was counted between two and nine times. The V call is TRBV19, the J call TRBJ2-5; perhaps TRBD1 as D (6 bases). Germline V gives CDR1 LNHDA, CDR2 SQIVND (reference sequence). Deletions cut 4 bases from V and 4 bases from J, with 10 bases between. This CDR3 has 13 amino acids. The CDR3: CASSKQGGETQYF. DNA for the CDR3: TGTGCCAGTAGTAAACAGGGTGGAGAGACCCAGTACTTC. The full variable domain, rest sourced from reference TRBV19 and TRBJ2-5, is DGGITQSPKYLFRKEGQNVTLSCEQNLNHDAMYWYRQDPGQGLRLIYYSQIVNDFQKGDIAEGYSVSREKKESFPLTVTSAQKNPTAFYLCASSKQGGETQYFGPGTRLLVL.

The chain employs TRBV2 and TRBJ1-4; D is uncertain. From germline, CDR1 is SNHLY and CDR2 FYNNEI. Deletions cut 10 bases from V and 8 bases from J, with 11 bases between. This CDR3 has 11 amino acids. Here the CDR3 DNA reads TGTGCCACCACCGAGCGAGAAAAACTGTTTTTT. Protein product: CATTEREKLFF. The full variable domain, in which reference TRBV2 and TRBJ1-4 provide the parts outside the CDR3, is EPEVTQTPSHQVTQMGQEVILRCVPISNHLYFYWYRQILGQKVEFLVSFYNNEISEKSEIFDDQFSVERPDGSNFTLKIRSTKLEDSAMYFCATTEREKLFFGSGTQLSVL.

About this clone itself: This specimen includes other DNA sequences encoding the same CDR3. The chain has TRBV5-1 and TRBJ1-5; 7 bases match TRBD1. The trim removed 3 bases at V and 2 bases at J, leaving 2 bases unmatched. The germline CDR1 and CDR2 sequences are SGHRS and YFSETQ. The CDR3 is made up of 14 amino acids. This CDR3 is CASSSGQGNQPQHF. The DNA for the CDR3 is TGCGCCAGCAGCTCCGGACAGGGCAATCAGCCCCAGCATTTT.

The V and J genes are TRBV4-3 and TRBJ2-2; tentative D call: TRBD1 (6 bases). The V end lost 4 bases, the J end lost 0 bases, and 9 bases lay between the germline ends. The CDR3 has 15 amino acids. Germline V gene lookup returns CDR1 LGHNA and CDR2 YSLEER. CDR3 loop: CASSRGHSNTGELFF. The CDR3 DNA is TGCGCCAGCAGCCGGGGACACTCGAACACCGGGGAGCTGTTTTTT.

This clone appeared a few times. The rearrangement joins TRBV2 to TRBJ2-7; no clear D gene. The J call may be mistaken, given a closer DNA end match to TRBJ2-5. The germline gives CDR1 SNHLY, CDR2 FYNNEI. The CDR3 consists of 12 residues. CDR3 DNA: TGTGCCAGCAGCCGGGTACAAGAGACCCAGTACTTC. Translated: CASSRVQETQYF.